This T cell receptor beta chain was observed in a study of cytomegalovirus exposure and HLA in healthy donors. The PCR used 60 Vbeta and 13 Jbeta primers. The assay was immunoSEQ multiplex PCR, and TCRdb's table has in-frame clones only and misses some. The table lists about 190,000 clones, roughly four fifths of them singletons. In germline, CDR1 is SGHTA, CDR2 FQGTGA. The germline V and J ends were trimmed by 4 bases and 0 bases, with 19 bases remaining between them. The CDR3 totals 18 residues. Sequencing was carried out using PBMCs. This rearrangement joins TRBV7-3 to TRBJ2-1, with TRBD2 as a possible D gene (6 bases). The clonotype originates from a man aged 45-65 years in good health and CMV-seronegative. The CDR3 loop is CASSSPLGGPSSYNEQFF. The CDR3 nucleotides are TGTGCCAGCAGCTCCCCCCTTGGAGGGCCGAGCTCCTACAATGAGCAGTTCTTC.